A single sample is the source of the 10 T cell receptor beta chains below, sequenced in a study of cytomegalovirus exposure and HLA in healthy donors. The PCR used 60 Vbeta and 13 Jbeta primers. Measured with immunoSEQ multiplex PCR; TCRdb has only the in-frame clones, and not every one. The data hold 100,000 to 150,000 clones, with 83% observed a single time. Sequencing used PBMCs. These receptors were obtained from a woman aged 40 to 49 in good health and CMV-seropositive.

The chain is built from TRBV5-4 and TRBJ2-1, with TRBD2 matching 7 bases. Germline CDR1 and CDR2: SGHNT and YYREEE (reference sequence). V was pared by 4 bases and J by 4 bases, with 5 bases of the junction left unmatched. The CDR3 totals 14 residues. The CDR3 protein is CASSLSSGYNEQFF. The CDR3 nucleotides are TGTGCCAGCAGCCTATCTAGCGGATACAATGAGCAGTTCTTC. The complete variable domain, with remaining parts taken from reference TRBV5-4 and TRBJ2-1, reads ETGVTQSPTHLIKTRGQQVTLRCSSQSGHNTVSWYQQALGQGPQFIFQYYREEENGRGNFPPRFSGLQFPNYSSELNVNALELDDSALYLCASSLSSGYNEQFFGPGTRLTVL.

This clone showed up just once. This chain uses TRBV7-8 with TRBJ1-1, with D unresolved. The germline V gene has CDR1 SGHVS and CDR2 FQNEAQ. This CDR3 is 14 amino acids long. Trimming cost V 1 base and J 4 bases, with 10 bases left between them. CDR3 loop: CASSLGGLGTEAFF. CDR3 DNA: TGTGCCAGCAGCTTAGGAGGGCTGGGCACTGAAGCTTTCTTT.

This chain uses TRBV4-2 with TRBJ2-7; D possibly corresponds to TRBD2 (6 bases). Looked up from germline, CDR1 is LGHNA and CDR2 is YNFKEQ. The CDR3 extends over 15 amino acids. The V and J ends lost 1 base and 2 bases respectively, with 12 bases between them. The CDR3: CASSQGDSTPYEQYF. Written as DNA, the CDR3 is TGTGCCAGCAGCCAAGGGGACTCTACCCCCTACGAGCAGTACTTC.

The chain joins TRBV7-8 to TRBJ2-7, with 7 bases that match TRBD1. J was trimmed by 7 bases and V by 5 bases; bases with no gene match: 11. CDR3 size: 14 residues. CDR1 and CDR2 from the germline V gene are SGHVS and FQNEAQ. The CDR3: CASSGTGTVCEQYF. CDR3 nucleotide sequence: TGTGCCAGCAGCGGAACCGGGACAGTGTGTGAGCAGTACTTC.

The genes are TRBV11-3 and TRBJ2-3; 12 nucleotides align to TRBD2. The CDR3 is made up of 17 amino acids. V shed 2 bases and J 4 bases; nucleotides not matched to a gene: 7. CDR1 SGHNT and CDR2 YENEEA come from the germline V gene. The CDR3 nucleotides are TGTGCCAGCAGCTTATCCGGGACTAGCGGGCTGGCAGATACGCAGTATTTT. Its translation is CASSLSGTSGLADTQYF.

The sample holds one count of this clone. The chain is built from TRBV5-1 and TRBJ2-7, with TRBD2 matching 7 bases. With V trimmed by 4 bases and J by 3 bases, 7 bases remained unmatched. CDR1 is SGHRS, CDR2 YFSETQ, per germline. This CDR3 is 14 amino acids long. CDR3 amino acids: CASSRGTTHYEQYF. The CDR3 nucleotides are TGCGCCAGCAGCCGCGGGACTACTCACTACGAGCAGTACTTC.

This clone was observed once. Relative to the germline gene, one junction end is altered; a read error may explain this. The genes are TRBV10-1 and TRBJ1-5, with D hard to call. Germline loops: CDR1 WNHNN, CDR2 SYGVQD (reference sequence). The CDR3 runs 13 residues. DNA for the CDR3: TGCGCCAGCAGTGATTTTAGCGATCAGCCCCAGCATTTT. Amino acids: CASSDFSDQPQHF.

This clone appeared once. The CDR3 DNA is TGTGCCAGCAGCGTAGCTAGCGGGATCCTCGGCGAGCAGTACTTC. This sequence encodes CASSVASGILGEQYF. This chain joins TRBV9 and TRBJ2-7; 9 bases fit TRBD2. In germline, CDR1 is SGDLS, CDR2 YYNGEE. The length of the CDR3 is 15 residues. Losses at the gene ends were 0 bases for V and 6 bases for J; bases not matched to a gene: 7.

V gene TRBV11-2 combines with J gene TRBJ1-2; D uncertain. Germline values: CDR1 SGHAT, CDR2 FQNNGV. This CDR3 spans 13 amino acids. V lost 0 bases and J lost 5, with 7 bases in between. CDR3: CASSLDLRYGYTF. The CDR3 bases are TGTGCCAGCAGCTTAGATCTACGGTATGGCTACACCTTC.

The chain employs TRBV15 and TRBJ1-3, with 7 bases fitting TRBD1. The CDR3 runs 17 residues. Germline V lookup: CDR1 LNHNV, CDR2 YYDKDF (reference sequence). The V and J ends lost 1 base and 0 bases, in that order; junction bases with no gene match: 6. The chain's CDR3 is CATSRGRGQLSGNTIYF. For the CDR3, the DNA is TGTGCCACCAGCAGAGGCCGGGGACAGCTCTCTGGAAACACCATATATTTT.